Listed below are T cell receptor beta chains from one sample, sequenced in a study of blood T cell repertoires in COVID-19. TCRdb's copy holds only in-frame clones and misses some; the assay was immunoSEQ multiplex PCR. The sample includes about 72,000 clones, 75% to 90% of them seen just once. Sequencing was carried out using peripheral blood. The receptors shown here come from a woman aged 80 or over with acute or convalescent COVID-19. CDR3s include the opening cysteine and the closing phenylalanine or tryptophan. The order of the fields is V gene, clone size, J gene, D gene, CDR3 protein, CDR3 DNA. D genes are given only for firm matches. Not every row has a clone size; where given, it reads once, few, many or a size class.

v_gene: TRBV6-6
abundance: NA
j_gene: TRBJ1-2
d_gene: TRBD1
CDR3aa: CASSYEGGNDGYTF
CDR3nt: TGTGCCAGCAGTTACGAAGGGGGCAATGATGGCTACACCTTC

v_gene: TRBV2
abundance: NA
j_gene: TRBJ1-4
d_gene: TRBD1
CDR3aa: CASLTGTGSEKLFF
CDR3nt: TGTGCCAGTCTTACCGGGACAGGGAGTGAAAAACTGTTTTTT

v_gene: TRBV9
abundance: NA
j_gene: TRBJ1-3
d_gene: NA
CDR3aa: CASSVGGTGNTIYF
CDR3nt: TGTGCCAGCAGCGTAGGAGGGACTGGAAACACCATATATTTT

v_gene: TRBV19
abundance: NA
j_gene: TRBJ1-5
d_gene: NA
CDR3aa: CASNIGRDFQPQHF
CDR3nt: TGTGCCAGTAATATCGGCAGGGACTTCCAGCCCCAGCATTTT

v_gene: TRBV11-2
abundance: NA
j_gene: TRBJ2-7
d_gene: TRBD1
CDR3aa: CASSVGTGTYEQYF
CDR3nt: TGTGCCAGCAGCGTCGGGACAGGGACTTACGAGCAGTACTTC

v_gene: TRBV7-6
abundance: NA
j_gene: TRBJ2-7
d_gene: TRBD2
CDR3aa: CASSLAAAGGPREQYF
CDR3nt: TGTGCCAGCAGCTTAGCGGCAGCGGGAGGGCCCCGCGAGCAGTACTTC

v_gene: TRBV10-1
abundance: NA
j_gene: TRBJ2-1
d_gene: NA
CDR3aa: CASSDPGSTYNEQFF
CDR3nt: TGCGCCAGCAGTGACCCGGGATCGACCTACAATGAGCAGTTCTTC

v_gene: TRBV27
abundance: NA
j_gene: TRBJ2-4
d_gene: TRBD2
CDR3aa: CASSLWGGDQAKNIQYF
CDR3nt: TGTGCCAGCAGTTTATGGGGGGGAGACCAGGCCAAAAACATTCAGTACTTC

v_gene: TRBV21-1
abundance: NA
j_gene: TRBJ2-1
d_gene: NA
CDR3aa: CASSKARGKEYNEQFF
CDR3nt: TGTGCCAGCAGCAAAGCGAGGGGGAAGGAATACAATGAGCAGTTCTTC

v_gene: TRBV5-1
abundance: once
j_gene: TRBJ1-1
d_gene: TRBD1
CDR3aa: CASSPQTGLNTEAFF
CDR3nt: TGCGCCAGCAGCCCCCAGACAGGGTTGAACACTGAAGCTTTCTTT

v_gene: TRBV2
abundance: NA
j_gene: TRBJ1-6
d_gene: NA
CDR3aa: CASSSTGFYNSPLHF
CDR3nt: TGTGCCAGCAGTTCCACAGGGTTCTATAATTCACCCCTCCACTTT

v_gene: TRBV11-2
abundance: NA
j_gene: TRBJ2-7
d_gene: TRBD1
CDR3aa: CASSPRTGLYEQYF
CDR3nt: TGTGCCAGCAGCCCGAGGACAGGGCTTTACGAGCAGTACTTC

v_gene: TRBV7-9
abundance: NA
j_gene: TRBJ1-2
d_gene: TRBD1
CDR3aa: CATLGQTEYGYTF
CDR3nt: TGTGCCACCTTGGGACAGACCGAATATGGCTACACCTTC

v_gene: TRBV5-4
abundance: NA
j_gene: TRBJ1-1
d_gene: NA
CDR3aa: CASSLQGMVNTEAFF
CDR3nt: TGTGCCAGCAGCTTGCAGGGGATGGTGAACACTGAAGCTTTCTTT

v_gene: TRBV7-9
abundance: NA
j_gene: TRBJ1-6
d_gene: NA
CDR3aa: CASSEENSPLHF
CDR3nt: TGTGCCAGCAGCGAAGAGAATTCACCCCTCCACTTT

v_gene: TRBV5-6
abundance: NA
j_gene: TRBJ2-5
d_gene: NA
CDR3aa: CASSLDQGLTFGETQYF
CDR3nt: TGTGCCAGCAGCTTGGATCAGGGACTTACCTTTGGGGAGACCCAGTACTTC

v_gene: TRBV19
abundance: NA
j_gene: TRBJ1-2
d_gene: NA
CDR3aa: CASSIVGRTARGYGYTF
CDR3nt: TGTGCCAGTAGTATAGTAGGTCGGACAGCTCGGGGCTATGGCTACACCTTC

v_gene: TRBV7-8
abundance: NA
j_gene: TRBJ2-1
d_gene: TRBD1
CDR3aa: CASSFTPDRDNEQFF
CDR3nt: TGTGCCAGCAGCTTCACCCCCGACAGGGATAATGAGCAGTTCTTC

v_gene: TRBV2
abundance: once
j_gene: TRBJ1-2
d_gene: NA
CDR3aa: CASSEAGLNYGYTF
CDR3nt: TGTGCCAGCAGTGAAGCGGGCCTTAACTATGGCTACACCTTC

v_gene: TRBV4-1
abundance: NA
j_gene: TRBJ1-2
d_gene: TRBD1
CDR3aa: CASSQVGQHYGYTF
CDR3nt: TGCGCCAGCAGCCAAGTGGGACAGCACTATGGCTACACCTTC

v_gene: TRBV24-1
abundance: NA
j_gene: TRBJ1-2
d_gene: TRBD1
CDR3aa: CATSDPGQGDGYTF
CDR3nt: TGTGCCACCAGTGACCCGGGACAGGGTGATGGCTACACCTTC

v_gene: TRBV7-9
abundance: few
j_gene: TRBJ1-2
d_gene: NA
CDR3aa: CASSLGRERYGYTF
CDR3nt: TGTGCCAGCAGTTTAGGCAGGGAAAGGTATGGCTACACCTTC